This T cell receptor beta chain was recorded in a study of identical twins (dated by TCRdb to 2016 to 2017). In terms of the full investigation: To test whether fetal clonotypes persist, the study used deep sequencing on TCR alpha and beta repertoires from monozygotic twins, unrelated adults of various ages, and cord blood. To rule out contamination, replicate twin experiments were performed at different times with different library preparation protocols. General study outcomes and caveats: Zero-insertion analyses could be partly confounded by invariant T cells such as MAIT and iNKT, although diverse VJ usage argued against such confounding for most clonotypes. Fewer insertions were carried by abundant cord blood beta clonotypes, a similar but weaker trend appeared in young adult naive repertoires, and no such trend appeared in memory repertoires. In monozygotic twins, out-of-frame TCR alpha sharing was systematically underestimated by recombination models, although the models agreed with sharing between unrelated individuals. Compared with coincidental sharing between unrelated individuals, an excess of low generation-probability sequences was observed among out-of-frame TCR alpha sequences shared between twins. Excess twin sharing in beta out-of-frame sequences was weaker because fewer shared sequences lowered the signal-to-noise ratio. Conclusions relied on cross-sectional statistical analysis, since the same donors could not be followed over many years.

Libraries were prepared through 5' RACE. TCRdb shows the sequencer as Illumina HiSeq 2000. Template switching added a universal primer binding site, and the final cDNA carried a unique molecular identifier that allowed TCR cDNA molecules to be counted accurately. First-strand cDNA for TCR alpha and beta chains was synthesized from specific primers in the conserved constant-segment region. Each cDNA library was double barcoded, with a SMART-Mk sample barcode plus Illumina barcodes, to control for contamination. TruSeq adapter sequences along with Illumina sample barcodes were introduced in two successive PCR steps. TCR alpha and beta cDNA libraries were sequenced on the Illumina HiSeq platform with custom primers. The authors processed their data as follows. MiGEC processed the raw reads to extract unique molecular identifiers, while MiXCR was used to determine the CDR3 positions. Recombination models were inferred per individual with the repgenHMM and IGoR tools using an EM algorithm. Shared clonotype analysis was performed with the tcR package in R, normalizing sharing by the product of cloneset sizes. To study raw recombination free of thymic and clonal selection effects, out-of-frame nonproductive sequences were analyzed. TCRdb applied fastp at Q25 and MiXCR to the public reads, then kept only in-frame beta chains. Under each unique CDR3 protein, matching rows form one entry showing the most common genes and DNA. The V and J calls reflect TCRdb's pipeline rather than the authors' work. This sample comprises some 730,000 distinct CDR3 sequences, 18% of them detected only once. The ten biggest clones cover around 13% of the sample.

Every donor in the study was a healthy Caucasian. Three pairs of female monozygotic twins, all aged roughly 18 to 29 years, were included in the twin cohort. Peripheral blood mononuclear cells were used as the source from which RNA for TCR libraries was isolated. This clonotype was detected a few times. Its cognate antigen has yet to be identified. No much larger clonotype is one base removed from it; base qualities were not supplied. The sample was also linked to a second study, of T cells expressing NK-cell markers. The second study reports: Three sorted T-cell subsets (CD3+CD56+NKG2C+, CD3+CD56+NKG2C- and CD3+CD56-NKG2C+) from fewer than 10 donors had their TCR beta-chain repertoires profiled. Seven of the eight sequenced donors were HCMV-seropositive and one was HCMV-seronegative. In several experiments an anti-gammadeltaTCR antibody was added to restrict sorting to alphabetaTCR-expressing T cells. In several donors, the dominant CD3+CD56+NKG2C+ clonotypes were found to rank among the top 10 CD8+ clonotypes and to make up about 1.0-7.5% of CD8+ T cells. Those dominant clonotypes were again the most abundant among CD3+CD56-NKG2C+ cells in a few donors, at about 25-65%. Whether the expanded NKG2C-expressing T cell clones were specific for HCMV antigens remained unclear. Randomly selected healthy volunteers, three men and five women, were used as the eight sequenced donors. To determine HCMV serostatus, a commercial ELISA kit was used to detect HCMV-specific IgG in serum. For roughly six donors, bulk peripheral blood T-cell repertoires were additionally sequenced from unsorted PBMC. MIGEC handled demultiplexing of the reads and grouping by UMI, while MiTCR was used to assemble and quantify clonotypes. To exclude erroneous sequences, any TCR cDNA sequence not supported by at least two reads was discarded. The tcR package was used for downstream repertoire analysis, and clonotypes were matched across fractions by CDR3 nucleotide sequence plus V segment. VDJmatch was used to annotate antigen specificity against VDJdb, with one amino acid substitution in CDR3 permitted.

The sequenced sample consisted of PBMCs. This TCR derives from a woman aged 18-29 years in good health.

The CDR3 corresponds to CSARERYEQFF. The sequence in DNA is TGCAGTGCTAGAGAGCGGTATGAGCAGTTCTTC. The V and J genes are TRBV20-1 and TRBJ2-1; no D gene can be assigned with confidence. V is cut by 0 bases and J by 8 bases, and the space between the germline ends is 5 bases. The CDR3 goes from the cysteine to the phenylalanine over 11 residues. Only CDR3 DNA is held: 33 bases, read in frame from base 1. The CDR1 and CDR2 encoded by the germline V gene (reference sequence) are DFQATT and SNEGSKA.